These 23 T cell receptor beta chains share one sample of origin, sequenced in a study of a mutant IDH1 vaccine in newly diagnosed glioma. Time point reported: week 47, end of study. A 20-mer mutant IDH1 peptide at 300 ug was injected subcutaneously with topical imiquimod. These receptors are not linked to any known antigen. TCRdb's table, derived via immunoSEQ multiplex PCR, lists solely in-frame clones and lacks some. The table records 9,000 to 13,000 clones, around 81% of them present only once. The sequencing used PBMCs, collected from a glioma patient whose treatment included an IDH1 peptide vaccine. Receptors were obtained from a man younger than 40 with glioma.

The chain recombines TRBV5-1 with TRBJ2-1; 9 nucleotides align to TRBD2. After removal of 3 bases from V and 9 bases from J, the junction contained 10 bases not matched to a gene. The CDR3 has 15 amino acids. Germline-derived CDR1 and CDR2 are SGHRS and YFSETQ. In DNA form, the CDR3 reads TGCGCCAGCAGCTGGGACAGCGGGAGGCAAGTTGAGCAGTTCTTC. Its protein product is CASSWDSGRQVEQFF.

The chain couples TRBV5-1 to TRBJ1-1; D perhaps matches TRBD1 (6 bases). The CDR3 has 18 residues. With 5 bases removed from V and 0 bases from J, the gap between germline ends came to 23 bases. In germline, CDR1 is SGHRS, CDR2 YFSETQ. The CDR3 here is CASSYRPGDMGMNTEAFF. CDR3 DNA: TGCGCCAGCAGTTATCGGCCAGGGGATATGGGCATGAACACTGAAGCTTTCTTT. Complete variable domain (other parts from reference TRBV5-1 and TRBJ1-1): KAGVTQTPRYLIKTRGQQVTLSCSPISGHRSVSWYQQTPGQGLQFLFEYFSETQRNKGNFPGRFSGRQFSNSRSEMNVSTLELGDSALYLCASSYRPGDMGMNTEAFFGQGTRLTVV.

CDR3 sequence reads: CASSSGWEGVSPLHF. CDR3 DNA: TGTGCCAGCAGCTCTGGGTGGGAGGGGGTATCACCCCTCCACTTT. The rearrangement uses TRBV5-6 and TRBJ1-6; the D gene is possibly TRBD1 (6 bases). Trimming left V 3 bases short and J 10 bases short, with 17 bases between. This CDR3 has 15 residues. Germline V CDR1 and CDR2: SGHDT, YYEEEE.

V usage is TRBV4-2 and J usage is TRBJ2-2; weak D call: TRBD2 (6 bases). Germline values: CDR1 LGHNA, CDR2 YNFKEQ. Between the trimmed V and J ends, which lost 4 bases and 7 bases, there was a span of 16 bases. This CDR3 region has 15 residues. The DNA of the CDR3 is TGTGCCAGCAGCCGCGGGACTCCGGGAGACGGGGAGCTGTTTTTT. Protein sequence: CASSRGTPGDGELFF.

This chain uses TRBV27 with TRBJ2-2, with TRBD2 matching 9 bases. Per germline, CDR1 MNHEY and CDR2 SMNVEV (reference sequence). V lost 3 bases and J lost 8; bases outside the gene matches: 1. This CDR3 has 13 amino acids. The CDR3 loop is CASSFTSGGELFF. DNA of the CDR3: TGTGCCAGCAGTTTCACTAGCGGGGGGGAGCTGTTTTTT.

The chain is built from TRBV2 and TRBJ1-1; TRBD1 matches 7 bases. This CDR3 is built from 14 residues. Trimming cost V 6 bases and J 3 bases; bases outside gene matches: 7. Germline V CDR1 and CDR2: SNHLY, FYNNEI. The CDR3 nucleotides read TGTGCCAGCAGATTACAGGGGTTGGACACTGAAGCTTTCTTT. It encodes CASRLQGLDTEAFF.

This chain uses TRBV7-2 with TRBJ2-7; 11 bases agree with TRBD2. The CDR3 spans 18 residues. V lost 1 base and J lost 6; bases outside the gene matches: 14. CDR1 and CDR2 (germline): SGHTA, FQGNSA. In nucleotides, the CDR3 is TGTGCCAGCAGCTTAGTGGTCCGGGCTAGCGGGAGGTATATCGAGCAGTACTTC. Protein: CASSLVVRASGRYIEQYF.

The chain has TRBV28 and TRBJ2-7, with TRBD1 matching over 9 bases. The junction had 7 bases not matched to a gene; V was cut back by 3 bases and J by 4 bases. The germline CDR1 and CDR2 sequences are MDHEN and SYDVKM. CDR3 size: 15 residues. The CDR3 sequence: CASSLDGTGRYEQYF. Here the CDR3 DNA reads TGTGCCAGCAGTTTGGACGGGACAGGGAGGTACGAGCAGTACTTC.

By share, this clone counts as medium-sized. The chain combines TRBV20-1 with TRBJ2-1, with no clear D. The CDR3 totals 11 residues. The germline gives CDR1 DFQATT, CDR2 SNEGSKA (reference sequence). The V and J ends lost 5 bases and 5 bases respectively, with 7 bases between them. The CDR3 DNA is TGCAGTGCTCAATTTAACAATGAGCAGTTCTTC. Protein: CSAQFNNEQFF.

This clone showed up just a few times. This sequence joins TRBV5-1 and TRBJ1-1, with D possibly TRBD1 on 5 matching bases. The CDR3 runs to 15 residues. Between the trimmed V and J ends, which lost 2 bases and 1 base, there was a span of 12 bases. Per the germline V gene, CDR1 is SGHRS and CDR2 is YFSETQ. CDR3 amino acids: CASSFGHGTNTEAFF. Written as DNA, the CDR3 is TGCGCCAGCAGCTTCGGACACGGGACGAACACTGAAGCTTTCTTT.

The chain couples TRBV10-2 to TRBJ2-4; weak D call: TRBD1 (6 bases). Trimming took 10 bases from V and 6 from J, leaving 13 bases between them. The CDR3 spans 12 residues. Germline V CDR1 and CDR2: WSHSY, SAAADI. The CDR3 sequence: CATADRTNIQYF. DNA of the CDR3: TGCGCCACCGCCGACAGGACAAACATTCAGTACTTC.

The rearrangement links TRBV6-5 to TRBJ2-5; a weak D match, TRBD2 (8 bases). Germline V gene data show CDR1 as MNHEY and CDR2 as SVGAGI. Between the trimmed V and J ends, which lost 5 bases and 4 bases, there was a span of 17 bases. The CDR3 extends over 15 amino acids. Written as DNA, the CDR3 is TGTGCCAGCAGTCCGGGACTAGGGGGCCGAGAGACCCAGTACTTC. This gives the protein CASSPGLGGRETQYF.

The V and J genes are TRBV4-2 and TRBJ1-5; D gene ambiguous. The CDR3 totals 15 residues. The V and J ends lost 0 bases and 4 bases respectively, with 10 bases between them. The germline V gene encodes CDR1 LGHNA and CDR2 YNFKEQ. As DNA, the CDR3 is TGTGCCAGCAGCCAAGATGGCCAGGAGAATCAGCCCCAGCATTTT. This translates into CASSQDGQENQPQHF.

V gene TRBV15 combines with J gene TRBJ1-2; tentatively, D is TRBD1 (5 bases). V gave up 0 bases and J gave up 9 bases, with 11 bases separating them. There are 13 residues in the CDR3. Germline CDR1 and CDR2: LNHNV and YYDKDF (reference sequence). Here the CDR3 reads CATSRDQGDSYTF. Written as DNA, the CDR3 is TGTGCCACCAGCAGAGATCAGGGAGATAGCTACACCTTC. Looking up the rest from reference TRBV15 and TRBJ1-2 gives the full variable domain: DAMVIQNPRYQVTQFGKPVTLSCSQTLNHNVMYWYQQKSSQAPKLLFHYYDKDFNNEADTPDNFQSRRPNTSFCFLDIRSPGLGDTAMYLCATSRDQGDSYTFGSGTRLTVV.

The chain uses TRBV2 and TRBJ2-6, with a tentative D call TRBD2 (5 bases). The CDR3 runs 14 residues. Germline V gene sequence: CDR1 SNHLY, CDR2 FYNNEI. V lost 7 bases and J lost 0, with 7 bases in between. The CDR3 sequence: CASKEVSGANVLTF. The CDR3 DNA is TGTGCCAGCAAGGAGGTCTCTGGGGCCAACGTCCTGACTTTC.

This clone has more than one count but fewer than ten. The chain has TRBV9 and TRBJ1-1; D may be TRBD1 (6 bases). The CDR3 length is 15 residues. The V and J ends lost 3 bases and 4 bases respectively, with 16 bases between them. Germline lookup yields CDR1 SGDLS and CDR2 YYNGEE. The CDR3 sequence: CASSAGGGQGTEAFF. CDR3 coding DNA: TGTGCCAGCAGCGCTGGAGGGGGGCAGGGCACTGAAGCTTTCTTT.

The genes are TRBV7-2 and TRBJ2-5; a weak D match, TRBD2 (6 bases). The germline gives CDR1 SGHTA, CDR2 FQGNSA. V dropped 1 base and J dropped 5 bases, with 14 bases sitting between them. This CDR3 contains 15 residues. The CDR3 is CASSLVPSSVETQYF. The CDR3 DNA reads as TGTGCCAGCAGCTTAGTGCCGTCTAGCGTGGAGACCCAGTACTTC. Looking up the rest from reference TRBV7-2 and TRBJ2-5 gives the full variable domain: GAGVSQSPSNKVTEKGKDVELRCDPISGHTALYWYRQSLGQGLEFLIYFQGNSAPDKSGLPSDRFSAERTGGSVSTLTIQRTQQEDSAVYLCASSLVPSSVETQYFGPGTRLLVL.

The gene calls are TRBV5-1 and TRBJ1-1; D remains ambiguous. Germline values: CDR1 SGHRS, CDR2 YFSETQ. The V end lost 2 bases, the J end lost 0 bases, and 8 bases lay between the germline ends. The CDR3 covers 14 residues. The CDR3 loop reads CASSLWQMNTEAFF. The DNA of the CDR3 is TGCGCCAGCAGCTTATGGCAGATGAACACTGAAGCTTTCTTT.

The V gene is TRBV18, the J gene TRBJ1-2, with 8 bases aligning to TRBD1. The germline CDR1 and CDR2 sequences are KGHSH and LQKENI. With 3 bases clipped from V and 6 bases from J, the junction kept 6 bases outside the gene matches. CDR3 length: 14 amino acids. The CDR3 region is CASSPIGTGDGYTF. CDR3 DNA: TGTGCCAGCTCACCGATAGGGACAGGAGATGGCTACACCTTC. Full variable domain (missing parts from reference TRBV18 and TRBJ1-2): NAGVMQNPRHLVRRRGQEARLRCSPMKGHSHVYWYRQLPEEGLKFMVYLQKENIIDESGMPKERFSAEFPKEGPSILRIQQVVRGDSAAYFCASSPIGTGDGYTFGSGTRLTVV.

The chain recombines TRBV7-9 with TRBJ1-4, with a tentative D call TRBD1 (6 bases). The CDR3 spans 15 residues. V lost 2 bases to trimming and J lost 7 bases, with 14 bases between them. From germline, CDR1 is SEHNR and CDR2 FQNEAQ (reference sequence). Here the CDR3 DNA reads TGTGCCAGCAGCTTAATTTTACTAGGGGGTGAAAAACTGTTTTTT. Its translation is CASSLILLGGEKLFF.

The rearrangement uses TRBV19 and TRBJ2-1; 11 bases are shared with TRBD1. The V and J ends lost 6 bases and 8 bases, in that order; junction bases with no gene match: 6. Germline CDR1 reads LNHDA; CDR2 reads SQIVND (reference sequence). The CDR3 has 14 residues. The CDR3 here is CASSPGTGGYEQFF. The CDR3 DNA reads as TGTGCCAGTAGCCCCGGGACAGGGGGGTATGAGCAGTTCTTC.

The chain combines TRBV5-4 with TRBJ2-5; TRBD2 matches 8 bases. In germline, CDR1 is SGHNT, CDR2 YYREEE (reference sequence). Trimming cost V 2 bases and J 1 base; bases outside gene matches: 7. The CDR3 has 16 residues. DNA for the CDR3: TGTGCCAGCAGCTTTGGAAGCGGGAGTAGCCAAGAGACCCAGTACTTC. Translating gives CASSFGSGSSQETQYF.

J is TRBJ1-2 and V is TRBV25-1; TRBD1 is a possible D gene (5 bases). Germline V gene sequence: CDR1 MGHDK, CDR2 SYGVNS. Deletions cut 4 bases from V and 1 base from J, with 16 bases between. The CDR3 has 16 amino acids. CDR3 nucleotides: TGTGCCAGCAGTGGGTCGGGGGGTAACTTTAACTATGGCTACACCTTC. It translates to CASSGSGGNFNYGYTF.